What follows are 2 T cell receptor beta chains derived from one specimen sequenced in a study of radiation and T cells in renal cell carcinoma. Regarding time point: blood 2 weeks post-SBRT. The treatment was: 15 Gy SBRT to primary tumor, nephrectomy 4 weeks later. TCRdb's copy holds only in-frame clones and misses some; the assay was immunoSEQ multiplex PCR. Of 100,000 to 150,000 clones listed, roughly four fifths were seen once; the top ten hold approximately 6.3%. Here the sequenced sample was blood, taken from a patient whose treatment included radiotherapy and nephrectomy. The receptors stem from a man in his fifties or sixties with renal cell carcinoma.

This chain links TRBV20-1 with TRBJ1-6; D call uncertain. Germline-derived CDR1 and CDR2 are DFQATT and SNEGSKA (reference sequence). V was pared by 4 bases and J by 14 bases, with 9 bases between. The CDR3 loop spans 10 amino acids. The chain's CDR3 is CSAKGYTLHF. The CDR3 DNA reads TGCAGTGCTAAGGGCTACACCCTCCACTTT.

There are a few counts of this clone. This chain's CDR3 is CASSVRDRVYEQYF. The CDR3, as DNA: TGTGCCAGTAGCGTCCGGGACAGGGTATACGAGCAGTACTTC. The gene calls are TRBV19 and TRBJ2-7; 9 bases agree with TRBD1. V shed 6 bases, J shed 4 bases, and the junction held 7 bases outside the gene matches. Germline CDR1 reads LNHDA; CDR2 reads SQIVND (reference sequence). This CDR3 comprises 14 residues.